What follows are 23 T cell receptor beta chains derived from one specimen sequenced in a study of cytomegalovirus exposure and HLA in healthy donors. The PCR ran on 60 Vbeta and 13 Jbeta primers. The method was immunoSEQ multiplex PCR; TCRdb's version includes in-frame clones alone and lacks a portion of them. Among some 120,000 clones listed, 65% to 90% were seen once. Sequencing was carried out using PBMCs. The origin of the receptors is a male donor in good health and CMV-seropositive.

In nucleotides, the CDR3 is TGTGCCAGCTCCCCTGGAGAGTCCACTGAAGCTTTCTTT. Protein sequence: CASSPGESTEAFF. V gene TRBV18 combines with J gene TRBJ1-1; no firm D call. The germline V and J ends were trimmed by 6 bases and 4 bases, with 12 bases remaining between them. The CDR3 contains 13 residues. CDR1 KGHSH and CDR2 LQKENI come from the germline V gene.

CDR3: CASPGGTEAFF. The CDR3 bases are TGTGCCAGTCCCGGGGGCACTGAAGCTTTCTTT. This chain connects TRBV30 to TRBJ1-1, with D tentatively TRBD1 (5 bases). Germline assignment: CDR1 GTSNPN and CDR2 SVGIG (reference sequence). This CDR3 has 11 amino acids. Deletions cut 8 bases from V and 4 bases from J, with 11 bases between.

The V and J genes are TRBV21-1 and TRBJ2-7; the D segment call TRBD2 is taken from the table without a DNA check. TRBV21-1 is classified as a pseudogene. The CDR3 spans 15 residues. The CDR3 sequence is CASSKSKRGNYEQYF. DNA for the CDR3: TGTGCCAGCAGCAAGTCTAAGCGGGGGAACTACGAGCAGTACTTC.

The count of this clone is one. The J gene is TRBJ2-3, the V gene TRBV29-1, with D perhaps TRBD2 (5 bases). The CDR3 extends over 14 amino acids. Germline V gene sequence: CDR1 SQVTM, CDR2 ANQGSEA. V lost 7 bases to trimming and J lost 4 bases, with 18 bases between them. CDR3 DNA sequence: TGCAGCGAAGGGCCCTCGGAGGAGGCAGATACGCAGTATTTT. Its translation: CSEGPSEEADTQYF.

The rearrangement links TRBV18 to TRBJ2-3; D remains ambiguous. Germline CDR1 reads KGHSH; CDR2 reads LQKENI. Trimming took 1 base from V and 6 from J, leaving 14 bases between them. The CDR3 totals 15 residues. CDR3 sequence reads: CASSPLPDSRDTQYF. DNA of the CDR3: TGTGCCAGCTCACCACTCCCCGATTCTAGGGATACGCAGTATTTT.

The rearrangement links TRBV7-9 to TRBJ2-5; D may be TRBD2 (5 bases). Per the germline V gene, CDR1 is SEHNR and CDR2 is FQNEAQ (reference sequence). V shed 1 base and J shed 5 bases, with 8 bases lying between them. The CDR3 is 13 amino acids. The CDR3 coding sequence is TGTGCCAGCAGCTTAGTCGGCGGGGAGACCCAGTACTTC. This codes for CASSLVGGETQYF.

This chain uses TRBV7-9 with TRBJ2-1; 9 bases line up with TRBD2. J was trimmed by 6 bases and V by 3 bases; bases with no gene match: 9. The germline V gene encodes CDR1 SEHNR and CDR2 FQNEAQ (reference sequence). The CDR3 contains 16 residues. The chain's CDR3 is CASSLGVSGSVNEQFF. The CDR3 nucleotides read TGTGCCAGCAGCTTGGGCGTTAGCGGGAGTGTCAATGAGCAGTTCTTC.

CDR3: CASRGGAATQYF. The DNA for the CDR3 is TGTGCCAGCAGGGGCGGGGCCGCTACGCAGTATTTT. The V call is TRBV27, the J call TRBJ2-3, with a tentative D call TRBD2 (6 bases). This CDR3 is built from 12 residues. V was cut by 6 bases and J by 8 bases, with 12 bases left in between. Germline V gene sequence: CDR1 MNHEY, CDR2 SMNVEV (reference sequence).

This clone was counted a few times. The chain is built from TRBV19 and TRBJ1-1; 7 nucleotides match TRBD1. Germline V gives CDR1 LNHDA, CDR2 SQIVND (reference sequence). CDR3 size: 15 residues. The trim removed 6 bases at V and 0 bases at J, leaving 7 bases unmatched. The DNA for the CDR3 is TGTGCCAGTAGCCCGGGACAGAAAATGAACACTGAAGCTTTCTTT. Its translation is CASSPGQKMNTEAFF. The full variable domain, with the rest looked up from reference TRBV19 and TRBJ1-1, is DGGITQSPKYLFRKEGQNVTLSCEQNLNHDAMYWYRQDPGQGLRLIYYSQIVNDFQKGDIAEGYSVSREKKESFPLTVTSAQKNPTAFYLCASSPGQKMNTEAFFGQGTRLTVV.

The CDR3 nucleotides read TGCAGCGTTGGAATTAGCGGTACTTACAATGAGCAGTTCTTC. Translated, it gives CSVGISGTYNEQFF. V usage is TRBV29-1 and J usage is TRBJ2-1; perhaps TRBD2 as D (6 bases). The CDR3 contains 14 residues. The germline V gene has CDR1 SQVTM and CDR2 ANQGSEA. V was pared by 4 bases and J by 4 bases, with 14 bases between.

This chain connects TRBV28 to TRBJ2-7, with 9 positions matching TRBD2. This CDR3 comprises 14 residues. After removal of 7 bases from V and 1 base from J, the junction contained 5 bases not matched to a gene. CDR1 is MDHEN, CDR2 SYDVKM, per germline. CDR3 bases: TGTGCCAGCACCCGACTAGCGGAATCCTACGAGCAGTACTTC. Amino acid sequence: CASTRLAESYEQYF.

The chain employs TRBV7-9 and TRBJ2-7, with 10 nucleotides matching TRBD1. Germline V lookup: CDR1 SEHNR, CDR2 FQNEAQ (reference sequence). The CDR3 covers 15 residues. The junction had 6 bases not matched to a gene; V was cut back by 4 bases and J by 3 bases. This CDR3 reads CASSSPGQGSYEQYF. CDR3 nucleotides: TGTGCCAGCAGCTCGCCGGGACAGGGGAGCTACGAGCAGTACTTC.

This clone was found a few times. V and J are TRBV21-1 and TRBJ2-7; the table's D call TRBD1 went unverified against the DNA. TRBV21-1 represents a pseudogene. The CDR3 has 12 residues. This CDR3 is CASSDRHYEQYF. The CDR3 bases are TGTGCCAGCAGCGACCGACACTACGAGCAGTACTTC.

This clone was picked up one time. The chain links TRBV19 to TRBJ2-7; possible D gene TRBD1, 6 bases. CDR1 and CDR2 (germline): LNHDA, SQIVND (reference sequence). With 3 bases removed from V and 2 bases from J, the gap between germline ends came to 11 bases. This CDR3 has 14 residues. CDR3 nucleotide sequence: TGTGCCAGTAGTATGGGACACCCTACCTACGAGCAGTACTTC. Protein sequence: CASSMGHPTYEQYF. Filled out from reference TRBV19 and TRBJ2-7, the complete variable domain reads DGGITQSPKYLFRKEGQNVTLSCEQNLNHDAMYWYRQDPGQGLRLIYYSQIVNDFQKGDIAEGYSVSREKKESFPLTVTSAQKNPTAFYLCASSMGHPTYEQYFGPGTRLTVT.

Here the CDR3 reads CASSRAAGEDTQYF. The CDR3 nucleotides are TGCGCCAGCAGCCGAGCGGCGGGGGAAGATACGCAGTATTTT. The chain recombines TRBV4-1 with TRBJ2-3, with TRBD2 identical over 7 bases. Germline lookup yields CDR1 MGHRA and CDR2 YSYEKL. With 4 bases clipped from V and 5 bases from J, the junction kept 6 bases outside the gene matches. This CDR3 region has 14 residues.

The V gene is TRBV6-5, the J gene TRBJ2-1; possible D gene TRBD1, 5 bases. V was cut by 8 bases and J by 5 bases, with 13 bases left in between. CDR3 length: 13 residues. Germline V CDR1 and CDR2: MNHEY, SVGAGI. CDR3 sequence: CASGDIRDNEQFF. CDR3 nucleotide sequence: TGTGCCAGCGGTGACATCAGGGACAATGAGCAGTTCTTC.

This clone has more than one count but fewer than ten. This chain connects TRBV5-3 to TRBJ2-2; 14 nucleotides line up with TRBD2. TRBV5-3 is reported as an ORF; its role is uncertain. With V trimmed by 4 bases and J by 0 bases, 11 bases remained unmatched. This CDR3 is built from 20 residues. As DNA, the CDR3 is TGTGCCAGAAGCCCACCGGGACTAGCGGGAGATCCCGCGAACACCGGGGAGCTGTTTTTT. It specifies CARSPPGLAGDPANTGELFF.

The V and J genes are TRBV19 and TRBJ2-7; 11 nucleotides align to TRBD1. The germline CDR1 and CDR2 sequences are LNHDA and SQIVND (reference sequence). The V segment lost 5 bases and the J segment 3 bases; nucleotides outside the gene matches: 6. There are 15 residues in the CDR3. CDR3 region: CASSGQGQGVYEQYF. CDR3 DNA sequence: TGTGCCAGTAGTGGCCAGGGACAGGGGGTCTACGAGCAGTACTTC.

This chain connects TRBV19 to TRBJ1-2; 8 bases are shared with TRBD1. CDR1 LNHDA and CDR2 SQIVND come from the germline V gene (reference sequence). This CDR3 has 16 amino acids. Trimming took 9 bases from V and 2 from J; bases not matched to a gene: 14. CDR3 nucleotides: TGTGCCAGCTGCCCAGCTAGGGACAGGCGAAACTATGGCTACACCTTC. Amino acid sequence: CASCPARDRRNYGYTF.

The CDR3 bases are TGTGCCAGCAGCCAGGATCTGGCGGGAGGACTCAATGAGCAGTTCTTC. Residues: CASSQDLAGGLNEQFF. The rearrangement links TRBV5-4 to TRBJ2-1, with 8 bases identical to TRBD2. CDR3 length: 16 residues. The germline V gene has CDR1 SGHNT and CDR2 YYREEE (reference sequence). The V gene end was trimmed by 4 bases and the J gene end by 6 bases; junction bases not matched to a gene: 12.

The genes are TRBV7-2 and TRBJ2-7; 11 bases line up with TRBD2. The trim removed 5 bases at V and 2 bases at J, leaving 5 bases unmatched. Germline CDR1 is SGHTA and CDR2 is FQGNSA. There are 15 residues in the CDR3. The CDR3 reads CASSPGTSGTYEQYF. The CDR3 DNA is TGTGCCAGCAGCCCCGGGACTAGCGGCACCTACGAGCAGTACTTC.

This chain joins TRBV18 and TRBJ1-1; TRBD1 might be the D (6 bases). The CDR3 sequence is 14 residues long. V gave up 4 bases and J gave up 8 bases, with 17 bases separating them. In germline, CDR1 is KGHSH, CDR2 LQKENI. In nucleotides, the CDR3 is TGTGCCAGCTCACTTGGAACAGGGAGGGAGGAAGCTTTCTTT. Protein sequence: CASSLGTGREEAFF.

V usage is TRBV4-3 and J usage is TRBJ2-7; D might be TRBD2 (5 bases). There are 14 residues in the CDR3. V lost 4 bases, J lost 7 bases, and 17 bases lay in between. Germline V gene lookup returns CDR1 LGHNA and CDR2 YSLEER. This CDR3 is CASSPNLITGEQYF. The CDR3 coding sequence is TGCGCCAGCAGCCCCAATCTGATTACGGGGGAGCAGTACTTC.